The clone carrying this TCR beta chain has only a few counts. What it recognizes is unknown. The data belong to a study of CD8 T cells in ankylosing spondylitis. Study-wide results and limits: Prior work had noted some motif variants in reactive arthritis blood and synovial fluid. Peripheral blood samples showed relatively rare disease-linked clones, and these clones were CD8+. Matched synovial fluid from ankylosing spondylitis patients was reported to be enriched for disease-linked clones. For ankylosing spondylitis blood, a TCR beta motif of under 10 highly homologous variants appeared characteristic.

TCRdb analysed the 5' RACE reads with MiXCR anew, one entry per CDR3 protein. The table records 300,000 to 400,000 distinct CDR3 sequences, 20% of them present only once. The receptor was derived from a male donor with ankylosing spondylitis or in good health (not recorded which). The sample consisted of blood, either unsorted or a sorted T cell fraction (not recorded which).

CDR3 nucleotide sequence: TGTGCCAGCAGCTTGGAAGGGACAGAGACCCAGTACTTC. Its protein product is CASSLEGTETQYF. The chain employs TRBV5-6 and TRBJ2-5, with D possibly being TRBD1 or TRBD2 (5 bases each). This CDR3 has 13 residues. Germline V gene sequence: CDR1 SGHDT, CDR2 YYEEEE. Trimming pared 0 bases from V and 4 bases from J, leaving 7 bases between.